This entry is about one TCR beta chain. No antigen is known for it. Per-base qualities were not stored, and no clone one base away is much larger. Other DNA sequences of this sample code for an identical CDR3. Each collaborating institution followed its own protocols to collect whole blood in K2EDTA tubes. For TCRbeta analysis, collaborators shipped samples as frozen whole blood, isolated PBMCs, or DNA extracted from either of those sample types. The data derive from a study of blood T cell repertoires in COVID-19 (dated by TCRdb to the early 2020s). Looking at the study overall: Samples covering the acute and convalescent phases of COVID-19 were provided by collaborators in the United States, Italy and Spain. The prospective study material was composed of cDNA or gDNA derived from T cells, B-cell-depleted T cells, or PBMCs. Subjects who had been exposed to COVID-19, were actively infected with it, or had recovered from it provided the deeply sampled blood TCRbeta repertoires that made up the dataset. The repertoires were made available in a free public database intended to serve as a resource for research on the immune response to SARS-CoV-2. Samples were obtained from the ongoing ImmuneRACE study (first 160 participants) and from over 1,000 subjects provided by 6 global collaborators. The sample metadata nearly always contained a de-identified subject ID, COVID-19 status, age in years and sex. Where available, HLA class I and class II types were taken from metadata supplied by the sample provider and were not determined by assay-based typing. Study-wide findings and limitations: The quantity of clinical and demographic metadata differed by source and by participant and was supplied without curation.

TCRbeta CDR3 regions were amplified from genomic DNA by means of the immunoSEQ Assay, a bias-controlled multiplex PCR. The authors' analysis ran thus. The number of nucleated cells in each sample was estimated from the amplification of reference gene primers within the assay. To quantify the absolute abundance of each unique TCRbeta CDR3 rearrangement, sequence reads were collapsed and filtered. For each sample, productive Simpson clonality was calculated by taking the square root of Simpson's diversity index across productive rearrangements. In its TCRdb copy, this immuneACCESS table keeps in-frame sequences only and misses some clones. Where compared with another copy, unresolved V genes explain less than half of these, and the others have no known cause. V, J and clone size derive from that table, while D and trimming were established from the DNA sequence. This sample gives around 100,000 clones in total; around 87% of them show up just once. 9.5% to 13% of the sample rests with the top ten.

According to the germline V gene, CDR1 reads MDHEN and CDR2 reads SYDVKM. The CDR3 has 13 amino acids, counting the end cysteine and phenylalanine. Only the CDR3 region is kept as DNA, spanning 39 bases read in frame from base 1. At the junction V is shortened by 6 bases and J by 3 bases; bases outside the gene matches: 5. This receptor was taken from a woman between 25 and 40 years old with acute or convalescent COVID-19. This chain is built from TRBV28 and TRBJ2-7, and 7 bases in between align with TRBD1. The specimen was peripheral blood. The CDR3: CASSSGQLYEQYF. The base sequence is TGTGCCAGCAGCTCGGGACAGCTCTACGAGCAGTACTTC.